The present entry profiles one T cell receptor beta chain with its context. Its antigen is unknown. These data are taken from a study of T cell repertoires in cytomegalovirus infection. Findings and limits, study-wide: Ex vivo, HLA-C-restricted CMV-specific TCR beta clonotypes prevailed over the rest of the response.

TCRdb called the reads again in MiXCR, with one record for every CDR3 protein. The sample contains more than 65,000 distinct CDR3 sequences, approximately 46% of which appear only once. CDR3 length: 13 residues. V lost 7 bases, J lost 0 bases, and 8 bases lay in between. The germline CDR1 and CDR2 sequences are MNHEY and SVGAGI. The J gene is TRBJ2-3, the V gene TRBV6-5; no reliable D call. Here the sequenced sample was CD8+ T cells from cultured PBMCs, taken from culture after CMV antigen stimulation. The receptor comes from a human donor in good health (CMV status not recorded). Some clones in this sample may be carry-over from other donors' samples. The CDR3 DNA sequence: TGTGCCAGCACGGAACTTAGCACAGATACGCAGTATTTT. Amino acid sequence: CASTELSTDTQYF.